Following are 2 T cell receptor beta chains from one sample sequenced in a study of blood T cell repertoires in COVID-19. The table came from immunoSEQ multiplex PCR; TCRdb's copy has only in-frame clones and leaves some out. Here the sample spans 400,000 to 500,000 clones, roughly 89% being singletons. The specimen was peripheral blood. These receptors came from a woman between 25 and 40 years old with active or convalescent COVID-19.

The chain employs TRBV6-5 and TRBJ2-5, with a weak D call TRBD1 (6 bases). CDR3 size: 15 residues. Trimming stripped 6 bases from V and 9 bases from J, with 23 bases between. Per the germline V gene, CDR1 is MNHEY and CDR2 is SVGAGI. As DNA, the CDR3 is TGTGCCAGCAGGGACAGACCAAGAGACTCGGTGGCCCAGTACTTC. This sequence encodes CASRDRPRDSVAQYF.

V and J are TRBV4-1 and TRBJ1-4, with D uncertain. CDR1 is MGHRA, CDR2 YSYEKL, per germline. This CDR3 is built from 14 residues. The V gene lost 1 base and the J gene lost 5 bases, with 8 bases spanning the gap. CDR3 nucleotides: TGCGCCAGCAGCCAAGGCGGGTCGAATGAAAAACTGTTTTTT. This sequence encodes CASSQGGSNEKLFF.